This T cell receptor beta chain appears in the sequencing data of a study of blood T cell repertoires in COVID-19. As for the study in general: There were acute and convalescent COVID-19 samples, and they came from the United States, Italy and Spain.

V gave up 2 bases and J gave up 2 bases; unmatched junction bases: 14. The CDR3 is 18 residues long. Per the germline V gene, CDR1 is MNHEY and CDR2 is SMNVEV (reference sequence). This clone turned up a few times. Clones were sequenced by immunoSEQ multiplex PCR, and TCRdb holds only the in-frame ones, with some missing. The sample has roughly 290,000 clones; 87% are singletons. The sequenced sample consisted of peripheral blood. The chain is built from TRBV27 and TRBJ2-7; 8 bases match TRBD2. The sequence was collected from a woman aged 50 to 60 who had recovered from COVID-19. CDR3 nucleotide sequence: TGTGCCAGCAGTTTACGCCGGACTAGCTCCACTCGGGCCTACGAGCAGTACTTC. It is translated as CASSLRRTSSTRAYEQYF.